The next 21 T cell receptor beta chains were all read from a single sample in a study of T cells in Graves' hyperthyroidism and ophthalmopathy. Using RNA transcripts as the source, TCR beta CDR3 regions were amplified. First-round RT-PCR of the TCR CDR3 relied on the HTBI primer set. TCRdb independently ran MiXCR on the multiplex PCR reads; one entry per CDR3 protein. Of 370,000 or so distinct CDR3 sequences in the sample, more than 15% were seen once. Material: blood. Receptor source: a woman aged 18 to 35 with Graves' hyperthyroidism that later progressed to Graves' ophthalmopathy.

The chain carries TRBV10-2 and TRBJ2-7; 9 bases are shared with TRBD2. J gave up 1 base and V 2 bases, and 3 bases lay outside the gene matches. This CDR3 is built from 15 residues. CDR1 and CDR2 (germline): WSHSY, SAAADI. The chain's CDR3 is CASSEPAGGSYEQYF. The CDR3 DNA follows: TGCGCCAGCAGTGAGCCAGCGGGAGGTTCCTACGAGCAGTACTTC.

The chain carries TRBV20-1 and TRBJ2-3; 11 positions agree with TRBD2. V trimming: 5 bases; J trimming: 2 bases; junction bases outside the gene matches: 18. The germline V gene encodes CDR1 DFQATT and CDR2 SNEGSKA (reference sequence). The CDR3 length is 19 residues. CDR3 sequence reads: CSAHHGIPGLAVDTDTQYF. The DNA for the CDR3 is TGCAGTGCTCATCACGGGATACCGGGACTAGCGGTTGACACAGATACGCAGTATTTT.

About this clonotype: One base away lies a much larger clone, so this may be a sequencing read error. V is TRBV6-2 or TRBV6-3 and J is TRBJ2-7; D is undetermined. Germline CDR1 is MNHEY and CDR2 is SVGEGT. V was cut by 8 bases and J by 6 bases, with 26 bases left in between. The CDR3 has 16 amino acids. The CDR3 sequence is CASSPAISRELPEQYF. As DNA, the CDR3 is TGTGCCAGCTCACCCGCGATATCGCGAGAACTACCCGAGCAGTACTTC.

This clonotype has a count of ten or more. The chain recombines TRBV28 with TRBJ2-7; 7 bases map to TRBD1. CDR3 length equals 14 residues. Germline CDR1 MDHEN, CDR2 SYDVKM. The trim removed 6 bases at V and 2 bases at J, leaving 7 bases unmatched. The CDR3 DNA is TGTGCCAGCAGGGGCACAGGGGCCGCCTACGAGCAGTACTTC. Encoded protein: CASRGTGAAYEQYF.

This clonotype was counted many times. The rearrangement uses TRBV7-9 and TRBJ2-2; no clear D gene. CDR1 is SEHNR, CDR2 FQNEAQ, per germline (reference sequence). This CDR3 spans 12 amino acids. Trimming removed 6 bases from V and 5 bases from J, with 7 bases in between. CDR3 nucleotides: TGTGCCAGCAGGAGGAAGACCGGGGAGCTGTTTTTT. Protein: CASRRKTGELFF. Combining the CDR3 with reference TRBV7-9 and TRBJ2-2 gives the whole variable domain DTGVSQNPRHKITKRGQNVTFRCDPISEHNRLYWYRQTLGQGPEFLTYFQNEAQLEKSRLLSDRFSAERPKGSFSTLEIQRTEQGDSAMYLCASRRKTGELFFGEGSRLTVL.

The rearrangement uses TRBV20-1 and TRBJ1-1, with unresolved D. The CDR3 has 14 residues. The germline gives CDR1 DFQATT, CDR2 SNEGSKA (reference sequence). The CDR3: CRPYSRVVITEAFF. CDR3 DNA sequence: TGCAGGCCCTACTCACGGGTGGTTATCACTGAAGCTTTCTTT.

About this clonotype itself: The junction shows a germline mismatch at one end, possibly a read error. The CDR3 bases are TGTGCCAGCAGCGTAGGGACAGCCACTGGTGCCAACGTCCTGACTTTC. Encoded protein: CASSVGTATGANVLTF. V gene TRBV6-4 combines with J gene TRBJ2-6, with TRBD1 matching over 7 bases. This CDR3 is built from 16 residues. Germline V gene lookup returns CDR1 MRHNA and CDR2 SNTAGT.

This clonotype was recorded a few times. A read error may explain this, as a much larger clone is one base away. Likely a read error: the CDR3 ends without its conserved phenylalanine or tryptophan. The chain couples TRBV28 to TRBJ2-3; 7 bases align to TRBD2. The trim removed 5 bases at V and 1 base at J, leaving 12 bases unmatched. There are 17 residues in the CDR3. Germline-derived CDR1 and CDR2 are MDHEN and SYDVKM. CDR3 coding DNA: TGTGCCAGCAGTCCCAGGCCAACGGGAGGAGGCACAGATACGCAGTATCTT. Residues: CASSPRPTGGGTDTQYL.

The CDR3 region is CASRFLREGGDTQYF. The DNA of the CDR3 is TGTGCCAGCAGGTTTTTACGGGAGGGGGGCGATACGCAGTATTTT. V is TRBV27 and J is TRBJ2-3, with 8 bases identical to TRBD2. The ends lost 6 bases at V and 6 bases at J; junction bases unmatched: 11. CDR3 size: 15 residues. Germline V gives CDR1 MNHEY, CDR2 SMNVEV (reference sequence).

With respect to this clonotype: This may be a read error: a much more frequent sequence differs by one nucleotide. The chain is built from TRBV7-9 and TRBJ1-2; 7 bases agree with TRBD1. Germline V gene lookup returns CDR1 SEHNR and CDR2 FQNEAQ (reference sequence). The CDR3 contains 16 residues. This CDR3 reads CASSPRQGAGPYGHTF. CDR3 sequence (DNA): TGTGCCAGCAGCCCCCGACAGGGCGCTGGCCCCTATGGCCACACCTTC.

This clonotype was detected many times. The chain is built from TRBV6-1 and TRBJ1-5; the D is unclear. The CDR3 length is 15 residues. Germline values: CDR1 MNHNS, CDR2 SASEGT. V gave up 2 bases and J gave up 1 base, with 9 bases separating them. CDR3: CASSEFGRSNQPQHF. The CDR3 region has the DNA TGTGCCAGCAGTGAATTCGGGAGAAGCAATCAGCCCCAGCATTTT.

This clonotype was detected a few times. J is TRBJ2-3 and V is TRBV5-1, with 9 positions matching TRBD1. Germline CDR1 reads SGHRS; CDR2 reads YFSETQ. Losses at the gene ends were 2 bases for V and 4 bases for J; bases not matched to a gene: 5. This CDR3 is built from 15 residues. In DNA, the CDR3 is TGCGCCAGCAGCTTCTCCGGGACAGGGTCAGATACGCAGTATTTT. Its protein product is CASSFSGTGSDTQYF.

This clonotype was seen once. V usage is TRBV11-1 and J usage is TRBJ2-1; 8 nucleotides align to TRBD1. CDR1 and CDR2 (germline): SGHAT, FQDESV (reference sequence). The length of the CDR3 is 15 residues. V was clipped by 4 bases and J by 7 bases; unmatched bases: 9. The CDR3, as DNA: TGTGCCAGCAGCTCGTGGGACAGGAACCTTAATGAGCAGTTCTTC. Its protein product is CASSSWDRNLNEQFF.

This clonotype has at least ten counts. CDR3 loop: CASSHPNLGGELFF. The CDR3, as DNA: TGTGCCAGCAGCCACCCTAATCTCGGCGGGGAGCTGTTTTTT. The chain is built from TRBV2 and TRBJ2-2, with D uncertain. CDR3 length: 14 amino acids. V lost 6 bases, J lost 7 bases, and 15 bases lay in between. Per the germline V gene, CDR1 is SNHLY and CDR2 is FYNNEI.

V usage is TRBV28 and J usage is TRBJ1-1; D not resolved. The CDR3 has 15 amino acids. Trimming took 5 bases from V and 0 from J, leaving 13 bases between them. The germline V gene encodes CDR1 MDHEN and CDR2 SYDVKM. The CDR3 loop reads CASSPWTPVNTEAFF. The CDR3 bases are TGTGCCAGCAGTCCCTGGACCCCAGTGAACACTGAAGCTTTCTTT.

The J gene is TRBJ2-7, the V gene TRBV7-9; maybe TRBD2 (5 bases). The CDR3 has 14 amino acids. V lost 5 bases to trimming and J lost 3 bases, with 14 bases between them. Germline V lookup: CDR1 SEHNR, CDR2 FQNEAQ (reference sequence). In nucleotides, the CDR3 is TGTGCCAGCAGCGAAGGAGGCCATTACTACGAGCAGTACTTC. Its translation is CASSEGGHYYEQYF.

The sample holds many counts of this clonotype. The V call is TRBV12-3 or TRBV12-4, the J call TRBJ1-2; no firm D call. V shed 10 bases and J shed 8 bases, with 23 bases lying between them. CDR3 length: 14 residues. The CDR3 spells CAILTRTPGKGYTF. Written as DNA, the CDR3 is TGTGCCATCTTAACTCGGACGCCGGGGAAGGGCTACACCTTC.

Ten or more counts support this clonotype. V usage is TRBV29-1 and J usage is TRBJ2-7, with 7 nucleotides matching TRBD1. After removal of 6 bases from V and 6 bases from J, the junction contained 8 bases not matched to a gene. Germline values: CDR1 SQVTM, CDR2 ANQGSEA. CDR3 size: 12 residues. Here the CDR3 DNA reads TGCAGCGTGGCCGGGACAGTGGCCGAGCAGTACTTC. Protein product: CSVAGTVAEQYF.

V gene TRBV6-5 combines with J gene TRBJ2-7; D is unresolved. The CDR3 sequence is 13 residues long. With 4 bases removed from V and 2 bases from J, the gap between germline ends came to 9 bases. The germline V gene encodes CDR1 MNHEY and CDR2 SVGAGI. This chain's CDR3 is CASSWADPYEQYF. The CDR3 region has the DNA TGTGCCAGCAGTTGGGCGGACCCCTACGAGCAGTACTTC.

The chain couples TRBV18 to TRBJ1-3, with D possibly TRBD1 on 5 matching bases. The CDR3 extends over 15 amino acids. Per germline, CDR1 KGHSH and CDR2 LQKENI. V lost 2 bases and J lost 2, with 10 bases in between. CDR3 residues: CASSPTRGTGNTIYF. The CDR3 bases are TGTGCCAGCTCACCAACGAGGGGCACTGGAAACACCATATATTTT.

This clonotype occurred a few times. The genes are TRBV12-3 or TRBV12-4 and TRBJ2-1; 10 bases are shared with TRBD2. V lost 3 bases, J lost 4 bases, and 9 bases stayed unmatched. The CDR3 extends over 17 amino acids. Here the CDR3 reads CASSFGATSGYYNEQFF. DNA for the CDR3: TGTGCCAGCAGTTTCGGAGCGACTAGCGGGTATTACAATGAGCAGTTCTTC.